This T cell receptor (beta chain) appears in the sequencing data of a study of control samples from healthy donors and cancer patients. Repertoires were generated with immunoSEQ multiplex PCR, while TCRdb's copy carries only in-frame clones and drops some. This table has 40,000 or so clones, less than 95% appearing once. Sequencing was done on a sample of PBMCs. The source is a woman aged 40 to 55 with head and neck cancer.

The CDR3 region is CSVEDTGIGGYTF. The CDR3, as DNA: TGCAGCGTTGAAGACACAGGTATAGGTGGCTACACCTTC. V gene TRBV29-1 combines with J gene TRBJ1-2; TRBD1 might be the D (5 bases). V was shortened by 0 bases and J by 7 bases, with 12 bases between the two germline ends. CDR1 is SQVTM, CDR2 ANQGSEA, per germline. There are 13 residues in the CDR3.